This TCR beta chain stems from a study of shared clonotypes between healthy human individuals. Study-level points and caveats: Estimated clonotype richness was generally higher in naive than memory subsets.

As concerns this clone: What it binds is not known.

An assay was performed, and its level was deep. Assay: immunoSEQ multiplex PCR; the TCRdb copy retains only in-frame clones and omits some. The sample consists of about 2 million clones, approximately 94% of them appearing once. This CDR3 contains 15 residues. Germline CDR1 and CDR2: SGHNT and YYREEE (reference sequence). V was shortened by 4 bases and J by 6 bases, with 20 bases between the two germline ends. Naive CD8 cells comprised CD45RO-negative, CCR7-positively selected cells, excluding terminally differentiated effector memory CD45RA+ cells. The sequence came from a man aged 18 to 30 in good health. Sample: naive CD8+ T cells sorted from blood. The chain couples TRBV5-4 to TRBJ2-7, with a possible D match to TRBD1 (6 bases). The CDR3 region has the DNA TGTGCCAGCAGCCCACCGGACAGATCTCCGGGCGAGCAGTACTTC. Its protein is CASSPPDRSPGEQYF.